One sample yielded the 20 T cell receptor beta chains listed below, sequenced in a study of T-cell reconstitution after alpha-beta-depleted transplantation in children. Library preparation (for TCRbeta) was performed with unique molecular identifiers. TCRdb passed the PCR reads through MiXCR, listing each CDR3 protein once. The table records around 410,000 distinct CDR3 sequences, approximately 11% of them present only once. Sequencing used PBMCs from the stem cell graft donor, obtained from the stem cell graft. These receptors all come from a human donor who donated a stem cell graft to a child with acute myeloid leukemia.

This clonotype was counted between two and nine times. This chain connects TRBV2 to TRBJ2-5; 11 bases match TRBD2. With V trimmed by 3 bases and J by 5 bases, 5 bases remained unmatched. Per the germline V gene, CDR1 is SNHLY and CDR2 is FYNNEI. The CDR3 covers 15 residues. CDR3 nucleotide sequence: TGTGCCAGCAGTGACATAGCGGGGGGGCCGGAGACCCAGTACTTC. Encoded protein: CASSDIAGGPETQYF. The complete variable domain, with remaining parts taken from reference TRBV2 and TRBJ2-5, reads EPEVTQTPSHQVTQMGQEVILRCVPISNHLYFYWYRQILGQKVEFLVSFYNNEISEKSEIFDDQFSVERPDGSNFTLKIRSTKLEDSAMYFCASSDIAGGPETQYFGPGTRLLVL.

The chain is built from TRBV20-1 and TRBJ2-3; 8 bases map to TRBD2. Germline V gives CDR1 DFQATT, CDR2 SNEGSKA (reference sequence). The CDR3 consists of 14 residues. Unmatched junction bases numbered 3, after V lost 3 bases and J lost 1 base. The DNA for the CDR3 is TGCAGTGCTAGCCACGGGGGGGGCACAGATACGCAGTATTTT. Translated, it gives CSASHGGGTDTQYF.

The chain carries TRBV12-3 or TRBV12-4 and TRBJ2-2; D is perhaps TRBD1 (5 bases). V dropped 6 bases and J dropped 1 base, with 18 bases sitting between them. The CDR3 consists of 17 residues. CDR3 nucleotide sequence: TGTGCCAGCAGGGAACAGGTAGCAACGGGGAACACCGGGGAGCTGTTTTTT. Encoded protein: CASREQVATGNTGELFF.

The gene calls are TRBV20-1 and TRBJ1-6; D is undetermined. CDR1 DFQATT and CDR2 SNEGSKA come from the germline V gene (reference sequence). V was pared by 6 bases and J by 3 bases, with 6 bases between. The CDR3 consists of 12 residues. The CDR3 sequence: CSARIYNSPLHF. For the CDR3, the DNA is TGCAGTGCCAGGATCTATAATTCACCCCTCCACTTT.

The CDR3 sequence is CASSSAGQLGLKQFF. The CDR3 coding sequence is TGTGCCAGCAGCTCCGCCGGGCAGTTGGGACTGAAGCAGTTCTTC. The rearrangement links TRBV11-1 to TRBJ2-1, with a tentative D call TRBD2 (6 bases). In germline, CDR1 is SGHAT, CDR2 FQDESV (reference sequence). The CDR3 has 15 amino acids. Between the trimmed V and J ends, which lost 4 bases and 11 bases, there was a span of 21 bases.

This clonotype was counted only a few times. The rearrangement links TRBV5-1 to TRBJ2-3; 12 bases agree with TRBD2. Germline CDR1 reads SGHRS; CDR2 reads YFSETQ. V trimming: 4 bases; J trimming: 3 bases; junction bases outside the gene matches: 3. The CDR3 totals 15 residues. CDR3 protein: CASSTTSGSTDTQYF. DNA for the CDR3: TGCGCCAGCAGCACGACTAGCGGGAGTACAGATACGCAGTATTTT.

This clonotype was seen more than once but under ten times. The rearrangement joins TRBV20-1 to TRBJ2-3; D remains ambiguous. Germline loops: CDR1 DFQATT, CDR2 SNEGSKA (reference sequence). CDR3 length: 13 residues. V lost 6 bases, J lost 0 bases, and 10 bases lay in between. CDR3 sequence: CSAEAASTDTQYF. In DNA, the CDR3 is TGCAGTGCCGAAGCAGCTAGCACAGATACGCAGTATTTT.

The chain carries TRBV20-1 and TRBJ2-4, with D tentatively TRBD1 (5 bases). The CDR3 runs to 14 residues. Trimming removed 5 bases at V and 1 base at J, with 12 bases between. Germline-derived CDR1 and CDR2 are DFQATT and SNEGSKA (reference sequence). This CDR3 reads CSAVRKGAKNIQYF. The CDR3 coding sequence is TGCAGTGCTGTGCGCAAGGGGGCCAAAAACATTCAGTACTTC.

The sample holds many counts of this clonotype. This chain uses TRBV12-3 or TRBV12-4 with TRBJ2-2, with 7 bases matching TRBD1. The CDR3 contains 12 residues. Germline trimming cut 10 bases from V and 7 bases from J; bases unmatched to any gene: 6. The CDR3 sequence is CATNRGNGELFF. The CDR3 DNA reads as TGTGCCACCAACAGGGGAAACGGGGAGCTGTTTTTT.

This clonotype was recorded a few times. At one of its ends the junction is not consistent with the germline gene, which may arise from a read error. V usage is TRBV5-1 and J usage is TRBJ2-6; 11 bases line up with TRBD1. The CDR3 is 16 residues long. Germline V lookup: CDR1 SGHRS, CDR2 YFSETQ. This CDR3 reads CASSPDRGRGANGLTF. DNA of the CDR3: TGCGCCAGCAGCCCGGACAGGGGGCGAGGGGCCAACGGCCTGACTTTC.

The chain couples TRBV20-1 to TRBJ2-1; 11 bases line up with TRBD2. V was pared by 3 bases and J by 10 bases, with 2 bases of the junction left unmatched. CDR1 DFQATT and CDR2 SNEGSKA come from the germline V gene (reference sequence). This CDR3 comprises 12 residues. Here the CDR3 DNA reads TGCAGTGCTAGTTTAGCGGGAGGGGAGCAGTTCTTC. Its translation: CSASLAGGEQFF.

The gene calls are TRBV7-3 and TRBJ2-3; 8 nucleotides align to TRBD2. V shed 5 bases, J shed 2 bases, and the junction held 12 bases outside the gene matches. CDR3 length equals 17 residues. Germline V gene data show CDR1 as SGHTA and CDR2 as FQGTGA. CDR3 amino acids: CASSPWGPGGPTDTQYF. CDR3 bases: TGTGCCAGCAGCCCCTGGGGGCCGGGGGGGCCCACAGATACGCAGTATTTT.

This clonotype was seen more than once but under ten times. This chain connects TRBV20-1 to TRBJ2-5; 7 bases map to TRBD1. The CDR3 has 16 residues. CDR1 and CDR2 from the germline V gene are DFQATT and SNEGSKA (reference sequence). Trimming took 3 bases from V and 0 from J; bases not matched to a gene: 10. Written as DNA, the CDR3 is TGCAGTGCTAGGGACAGGCAGAACCAACACCAAGAGACCCAGTACTTC. This codes for CSARDRQNQHQETQYF.

CDR3 DNA sequence: TGTGCCAGTAGACCGGGACTCCTCACAGATACGCAGTATTTT. Translating it yields CASRPGLLTDTQYF. The chain links TRBV19 to TRBJ2-3; possible D gene TRBD2, 6 bases. The CDR3 consists of 14 residues. Germline assignment: CDR1 LNHDA and CDR2 SQIVND (reference sequence). V lost 6 bases and J 2 bases, leaving 12 bases between the germline ends.

Only a few counts were recorded for this clonotype. CDR3 sequence: CASSTTSGISSPGELFF. As DNA, the CDR3 is TGTGCTAGCTCAACGACTAGCGGGATAAGTTCCCCCGGGGAGCTGTTTTTT. The V gene is TRBV7-7, the J gene TRBJ2-2, with 11 bases matching TRBD2. From germline, CDR1 is SSHAT and CDR2 FNYEAQ (reference sequence). This CDR3 spans 17 amino acids.

The V gene is TRBV6-1, the J gene TRBJ2-2; D is undetermined. V gave up 2 bases and J gave up 7 bases, with 8 bases separating them. In germline, CDR1 is MNHNS, CDR2 SASEGT. This CDR3 region has 13 residues. In DNA, the CDR3 is TGTGCCAGCAGTGAATATGGGAACGGGGAGCTGTTTTTT. It is translated as CASSEYGNGELFF.

This clonotype was detected many times. The chain is built from TRBV12-3 or TRBV12-4 and TRBJ2-2, with D hard to call. The V gene lost 3 bases and the J gene lost 6 bases, with 5 bases spanning the gap. The CDR3 is 12 amino acids. The CDR3 DNA sequence: TGTGCCAGCAGTTTTGGCTCCGGGGAGCTGTTTTTT. Translating gives CASSFGSGELFF.

The chain employs TRBV7-2 and TRBJ2-3; no clear D. Germline V lookup: CDR1 SGHTA, CDR2 FQGNSA. V dropped 5 bases and J dropped 0 bases, with 15 bases sitting between them. This CDR3 is 16 amino acids long. This CDR3 reads CASSAGLSESTDTQYF. DNA of the CDR3: TGTGCCAGCAGCGCAGGTCTAAGCGAAAGCACAGATACGCAGTATTTT.

This clonotype has ten or more counts. This chain uses TRBV5-1 with TRBJ2-2; 9 positions agree with TRBD1. Germline values: CDR1 SGHRS, CDR2 YFSETQ. The V segment lost 2 bases and the J segment 4 bases; nucleotides outside the gene matches: 6. CDR3 length equals 16 residues. The DNA of the CDR3 is TGCGCCAGCAGCTTCAGAGACAGGGGGTCCACCGGGGAGCTGTTTTTT. Translating gives CASSFRDRGSTGELFF.

This chain links TRBV27 with TRBJ1-4; possibly TRBD1 for D (5 bases). Germline V lookup: CDR1 MNHEY, CDR2 SMNVEV (reference sequence). V gave up 4 bases and J gave up 6 bases, with 15 bases separating them. This CDR3 has 15 residues. CDR3 bases: TGTGCCAGCAGTTCCCCCGGGGCCCCGGATGAAAAACTGTTTTTT. Amino acids: CASSSPGAPDEKLFF.